This section outlines one T cell receptor beta chain sequence together with its context. Its target is not known. Using immunoSEQ multiplex PCR, the repertoire was profiled, and TCRdb retains in-frame clones only, with some absent. Of some 45,000 clones in the sample, about 88% were seen once. Time point: pretreatment peripheral blood. Germline values: CDR1 MGHRA, CDR2 YSYEKL. Trimming removed 2 bases at V and 0 bases at J, with 20 bases between. The CDR3 is 19 amino acids. The sample comes from a study of PD-L1 blockade in urothelial cancer. Across the study: Prior chemotherapy ranged from 0 to 3 regimens per patient. There were a median of about 150,000 T cells in blood samples. The study, taken as a whole, reports: TCR clonality was measured in pretreatment peripheral blood. Clonality below the median predicted better survival. Patients with durable benefit had greater blood expansion of tumor-associated TCR clones 3 weeks into treatment.

The sequencing here drew on PBMCs, taken around atezolizumab (anti-PD-L1) treatment. The clonotype comes from a donor at least 40 years old with urothelial cancer. The chain has TRBV4-1 and TRBJ2-4, with D hard to call. CDR3 bases: TGCGCCAGCAGCCAAACCCCACCCCCCCTTCTAAGAGCCAAAAACATTCAGTACTTC. Its protein is CASSQTPPPLLRAKNIQYF.